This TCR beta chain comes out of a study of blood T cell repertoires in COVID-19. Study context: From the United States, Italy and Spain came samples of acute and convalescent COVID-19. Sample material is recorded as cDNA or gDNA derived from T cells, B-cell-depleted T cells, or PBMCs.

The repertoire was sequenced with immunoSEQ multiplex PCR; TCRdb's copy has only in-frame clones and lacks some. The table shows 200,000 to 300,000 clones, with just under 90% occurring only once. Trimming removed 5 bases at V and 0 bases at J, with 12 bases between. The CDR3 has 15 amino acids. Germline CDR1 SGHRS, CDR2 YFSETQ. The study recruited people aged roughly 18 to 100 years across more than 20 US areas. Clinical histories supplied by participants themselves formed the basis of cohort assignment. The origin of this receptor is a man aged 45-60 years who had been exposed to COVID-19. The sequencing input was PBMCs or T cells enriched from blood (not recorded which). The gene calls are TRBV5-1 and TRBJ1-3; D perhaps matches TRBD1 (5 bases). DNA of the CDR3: TGCGCCAGCAGGCTGGGCGACAGCTCTGGAAACACCATATATTTT. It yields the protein CASRLGDSSGNTIYF. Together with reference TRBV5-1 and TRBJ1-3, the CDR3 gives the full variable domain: KAGVTQTPRYLIKTRGQQVTLSCSPISGHRSVSWYQQTPGQGLQFLFEYFSETQRNKGNFPGRFSGRQFSNSRSEMNVSTLELGDSALYLCASRLGDSSGNTIYFGEGSWLTVV.